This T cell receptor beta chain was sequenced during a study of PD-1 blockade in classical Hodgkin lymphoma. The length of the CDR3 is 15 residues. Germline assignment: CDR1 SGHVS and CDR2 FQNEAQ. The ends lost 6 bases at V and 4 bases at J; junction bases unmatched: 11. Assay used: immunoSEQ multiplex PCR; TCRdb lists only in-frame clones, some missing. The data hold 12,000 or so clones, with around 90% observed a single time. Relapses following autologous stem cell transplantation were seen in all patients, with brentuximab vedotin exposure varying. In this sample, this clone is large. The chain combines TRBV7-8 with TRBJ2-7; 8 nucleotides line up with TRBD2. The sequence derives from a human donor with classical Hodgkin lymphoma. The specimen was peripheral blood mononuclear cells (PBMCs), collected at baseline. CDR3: CASRLDIAGSYEQYF. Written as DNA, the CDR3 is TGTGCCAGCAGACTCGACATAGCGGGAAGTTACGAGCAGTACTTC.